Listed below are T cell receptor beta chains from one sample, sequenced in a study of preoperative IRX-2 immunotherapy in early breast cancer. The data were produced by immunoSEQ multiplex PCR, yet TCRdb's version contains in-frame clones alone and is incomplete. Among tens of thousands of clones listed, roughly four fifths were seen once. The sample here was lymph node tissue, taken after IRX-2 immunotherapy. These receptors were collected from a human donor with breast cancer. Each CDR3 is given with its conserved first and last residue. A D gene is named only where the DNA matches it firmly. Clone size, where shown, is once, few, many, or a class for clones that have expanded.

J | size | D | V | DNA | CDR3
TRBJ1-2 | . | . | TRBV7-7 | TGTGCCAGCAGCTCGGGGACCCCCAAAAACAGCTATGGCTACACCTTC | CASSSGTPKNSYGYTF
TRBJ1-6 | . | . | TRBV5-1 | TGCGCCAGCAAGACCGCGGGACACTTTTCACCCCTCCACTTT | CASKTAGHFSPLHF
TRBJ1-4 | few | . | TRBV11-3 | TGTGCCAGCAGGGAGGCGGGGGCTACGGGTGAAAAACTGTTTTTT | CASREAGATGEKLFF
TRBJ1-1 | . | TRBD1 | TRBV6-8 | TGTGCCAGCAGTTCCCCAACATACAGGGGTTCAACTCGGAACACTGAAGCTTTCTTT | CASSSPTYRGSTRNTEAFF
TRBJ2-5 | . | . | TRBV14 | TGTGCCAGCAGCCAAAGCGGGGACAGGTGGGAGACCCAGTACTTC | CASSQSGDRWETQYF
TRBJ1-2 | . | . | TRBV10-3 | TGTGCCATCAGTGAGTCCAACAGTAACTATGGCTACACCTTC | CAISESNSNYGYTF
TRBJ2-3 | . | TRBD2 | TRBV4-1 | TGCGCCAGCAGCCGACCTGGACTAGAGGGAGCAGATACGCAGTATTTT | CASSRPGLEGADTQYF
TRBJ2-7 | . | . | TRBV6-7 | TGTGCCAGCAGTTACTCGATACCCCAGGGCTACGAGCAGTACTTC | CASSYSIPQGYEQYF
TRBJ1-2 | . | . | TRBV6-7 | TGTGCCAGCAGTTGGAGCAGGGCAGGGTATGGCTACACCTTC | CASSWSRAGYGYTF
TRBJ2-5 | . | TRBD1 | TRBV18 | TGTGCCAGCTCACCACCGGGGGACAGAAAAGAGACCCAGTACTTC | CASSPPGDRKETQYF
TRBJ1-1 | few | . | TRBV11-3 | TGTGCCAGCAGCTTTATCGGTATGGACACTGAAGCTTTCTTT | CASSFIGMDTEAFF
TRBJ1-5 | . | TRBD1 | TRBV6-8 | TGTGCCAGCAGTTACGACAGGGCCCTCAATCAGCCCCAGCATTTT | CASSYDRALNQPQHF
TRBJ1-6 | . | TRBD1 | TRBV11-3 | TGTGCCAGCAGTCTCGGGACAGCGAATAATTCACCCCTCCACTTT | CASSLGTANNSPLHF
TRBJ2-3 | . | . | TRBV1 | TGCGCCAGCAGCCTAGCAACCAGGACAGGAGATGCTAGCACAGATACGCAGTATTTT | CASSLATRTGDASTDTQYF
TRBJ2-3 | . | TRBD1 | TRBV11-3 | TGTGCCAGCAGCCTAACAATGTCAGGGGGCGGGGCGCAGTATTTT | CASSLTMSGGGAQYF
TRBJ1-1 | . | . | TRBV14 | TGTGCCAGCAGCCCCCTTATGAGGGACGAAGCTTTCTTT | CASSPLMRDEAFF
TRBJ1-3 | . | TRBD1 | TRBV28 | TGTGCCAGCAGCTATCCCGGACAGGGTGGAAACACCATATATTTT | CASSYPGQGGNTIYF
TRBJ1-1 | few | . | TRBV12-2 | TGTGCCAGTAAGAACAGGGGGCTGGCCACTGAAGCTTTCTTT | CASKNRGLATEAFF
TRBJ2-7 | . | . | TRBV19 | TGTGCCAGTAGTCGGACTCGCGACAGACACTACGAGCAGTACTTC | CASSRTRDRHYEQYF
TRBJ1-2 | . | TRBD1 | TRBV6-8 | TGTGCCAGCAGTGACTACGGACAGGGTCCTAACTATGGCTACACCTTC | CASSDYGQGPNYGYTF
TRBJ1-1 | . | . | TRBV25-1 | TGTGCCAGCAGTGATAGGACCACTGAAGCTTTCTTT | CASSDRTTEAFF
TRBJ1-1 | . | . | TRBV28 | TGTGCCAGCAGTTTATTACGGTTTGAAGCTTTCTTT | CASSLLRFEAFF
TRBJ2-2 | . | . | TRBV25-1 | TGTGCCAGCAGTGCCGAGGCCCCCGGGGAGCTGTTTTTT | CASSAEAPGELFF
TRBJ1-5 | . | TRBD1 | TRBV7-6 | TGTGCCAGCAGCCACGGGACAGGGAGCCAGCCCCAGCATTTT | CASSHGTGSQPQHF
TRBJ2-5 | . | . | TRBV5-1 | TGCGCCAGCAGCTTGGGGGGTACTACGGAGACCCAGTACTTC | CASSLGGTTETQYF
TRBJ2-6 | once | TRBD2 | TRBV28 | TGTGCCAGCACTAGCGGGGGGCGAGGTGAGGCCAACGTCCTGACTTTC | CASTSGGRGEANVLTF
TRBJ2-1 | once | . | TRBV29-1 | TGCAGCGTTGAATTGTCAGGTAATGAGCAGTTCTTC | CSVELSGNEQFF
TRBJ2-1 | . | . | TRBV15 | TGTGCCACCAGCAGAGATCGGGCCTACAGCTCCTACAATGAGCAGTTCTTC | CATSRDRAYSSYNEQFF
TRBJ1-2 | . | . | TRBV19 | TGTGCCAGTAGTACCTTCCTGTCAGGGAATTATGGCTACACCTTC | CASSTFLSGNYGYTF
TRBJ1-5 | . | . | TRBV11-3 | TGTGCCAGCAGCTTGGAGGCAGCATCCCAGCCCCAGCATTTT | CASSLEAASQPQHF
TRBJ1-2 | . | . | TRBV11-3 | TGTGCCAGCAGCCAGGACAGAGATCGCTATGGCTACACCTTC | CASSQDRDRYGYTF
TRBJ1-1 | . | TRBD1 | TRBV6-8 | TGTGCCACCGAGGGGACAGGTCATGTTGAAGCTTTCTTT | CATEGTGHVEAFF
TRBJ2-5 | . | . | TRBV7-1 | TGTGCCAGCAGCTTAGAGGGGGGCTCCGAGACCCAGTACTTC | CASSLEGGSETQYF
TRBJ2-3 | . | TRBD2 | TRBV11-3 | TGTGCCAGCAGCTTCCCGTCGCTAGCGGGGGGGCCGGCAGATACGCAGTATTTT | CASSFPSLAGGPADTQYF
TRBJ1-1 | . | TRBD1 | TRBV7-6 | TGTGCCAGCAGCTTAGCCATGAGGGGGCAGGGGAACACTGAAGCTTTCTTT | CASSLAMRGQGNTEAFF
TRBJ1-1 | . | . | TRBV6-8 | TGTGCCAGCAGCTCTAGGGCAGGGTGGACTTTCTTT | CASSSRAGWTFF
TRBJ2-2 | . | . | TRBV7-6 | TGTGCCAGCAGCTTGGGGCCGTTGGGGGGGCTTCGAACCGGGGAGCTGTTTTTT | CASSLGPLGGLRTGELFF
TRBJ1-6 | . | . | TRBV6-8 | TGTGCCAGCAGGGGTGGGGGGACGTCACCCCTCCACTTT | CASRGGGTSPLHF
TRBJ2-1 | once | . | TRBV5-1 | TGCGCCAGCAGCTTAACAGGGACCTACAATGAGCAGTTCTTC | CASSLTGTYNEQFF
TRBJ2-7 | . | TRBD1 | TRBV18 | TGTGCCAGCTCACCACGACAGGGGGTTGGCGAGCAGTACTTC | CASSPRQGVGEQYF
TRBJ1-4 | . | . | TRBV27 | TGTGCCAGCAGGCGTCCAGGCGCAACTAATGAAAAACTGTTTTTT | CASRRPGATNEKLFF
TRBJ2-2 | . | TRBD2 | TRBV7-1 | TGTGCCAGCAGCTTGCCTAGCGGGAACACCGGGGAGCTGTTTTTT | CASSLPSGNTGELFF
TRBJ1-1 | few | . | TRBV29-1 | TGCAGCGTTGAAGGTGTCGGAACGCCGTGGCCCACTGAAGCTTTCTTT | CSVEGVGTPWPTEAFF
TRBJ1-4 | . | . | TRBV11-3 | TGTGCCAGCAGCTCGTACACTGCAACTAATGAAAAACTGTTTTTT | CASSSYTATNEKLFF
TRBJ1-2 | . | . | TRBV7-1 | TGTGCCAGCAGCTTAGCCCGAGGACTTGTTGGCTACACCTTC | CASSLARGLVGYTF
TRBJ1-2 | . | . | TRBV28 | TGTGCCAGCAGGGTTACGGGCTATGGCTACACCTTC | CASRVTGYGYTF
TRBJ1-4 | . | . | TRBV15 | TGTGCCTCGCAGAGACAGCGGGACTCAACTAATGAAAAACTGTTTTTT | CASQRQRDSTNEKLFF
TRBJ1-4 | . | . | TRBV6-8 | TGTGCCAGCAGTGACCGGGGACGTATGGGTGAAAAACTGTTTTTT | CASSDRGRMGEKLFF
TRBJ2-3 | . | TRBD2 | TRBV5-1 | TGCGCCAGCAGCTTCTCCGGGACTAGCGGGGGGGCTGGCACAGATACGCAGTATTTT | CASSFSGTSGGAGTDTQYF
TRBJ1-1 | once | . | TRBV5-1 | TGCGCCAGCAGCCCTTACCGGGCAACGAACACTGAAGCTTTCTTT | CASSPYRATNTEAFF
TRBJ1-3 | few | . | TRBV18 | TGTGCCAGCTCACCCACCCGATTACAGAACTCTGGAAACACCATATATTTT | CASSPTRLQNSGNTIYF
TRBJ1-1 | few | . | TRBV19 | TGTGCCAGTAGTATCAGCAGGGATAGTGAAGCTTTCTTT | CASSISRDSEAFF
TRBJ2-4 | medium-sized | TRBD1 | TRBV11-3 | TGTGCCAGCAGCTCTGGACAGGGTCGCAACATTCAGTACTTC | CASSSGQGRNIQYF
TRBJ2-7 | . | . | TRBV19 | TGTGCCAGTAGTATGGTGGGGGGCTTATCCTACGAGCAGTACTTC | CASSMVGGLSYEQYF
TRBJ1-5 | . | . | TRBV19 | TGTGCCAGTAGTATCGCACAGGGTAGCAATCAGCCCCAGCATTTT | CASSIAQGSNQPQHF
TRBJ1-1 | . | TRBD1 | TRBV19 | TGTGCCAGTAGTGCCCCGACAGGGAGGAACACTGAAGCTTTCTTT | CASSAPTGRNTEAFF
TRBJ1-5 | . | TRBD1 | TRBV29-1 | TGCAGCGCAACGGACAGGGGAGGGCAGCCCCAGCATTTT | CSATDRGGQPQHF